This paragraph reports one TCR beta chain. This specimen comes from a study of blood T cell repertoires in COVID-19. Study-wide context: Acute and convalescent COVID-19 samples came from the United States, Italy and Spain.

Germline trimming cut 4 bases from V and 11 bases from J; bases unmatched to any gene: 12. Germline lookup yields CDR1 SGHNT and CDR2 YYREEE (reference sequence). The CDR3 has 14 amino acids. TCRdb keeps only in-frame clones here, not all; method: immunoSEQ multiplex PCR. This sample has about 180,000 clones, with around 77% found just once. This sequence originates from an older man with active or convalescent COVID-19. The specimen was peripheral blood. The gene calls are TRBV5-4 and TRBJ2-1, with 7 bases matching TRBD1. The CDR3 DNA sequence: TGTGCCAGCAGCCAAGAGCGACAGGGAAAAAAGCAGTTCTTC. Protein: CASSQERQGKKQFF.